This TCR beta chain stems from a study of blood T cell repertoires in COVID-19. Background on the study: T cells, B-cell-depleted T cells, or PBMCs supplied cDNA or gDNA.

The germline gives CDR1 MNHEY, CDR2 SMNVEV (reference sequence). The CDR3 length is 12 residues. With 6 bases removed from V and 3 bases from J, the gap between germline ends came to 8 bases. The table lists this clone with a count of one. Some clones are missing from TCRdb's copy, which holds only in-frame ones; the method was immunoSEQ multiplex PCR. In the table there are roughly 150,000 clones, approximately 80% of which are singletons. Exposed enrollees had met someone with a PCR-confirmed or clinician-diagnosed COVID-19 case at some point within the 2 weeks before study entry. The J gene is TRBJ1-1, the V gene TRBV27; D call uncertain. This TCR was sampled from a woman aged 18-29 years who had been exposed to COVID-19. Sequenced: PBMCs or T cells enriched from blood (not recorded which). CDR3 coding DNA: TGTGCCAGCAGAACGGGGTACACTGAAGCTTTCTTT. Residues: CASRTGYTEAFF.